These 16 T cell receptor beta chains share one sample of origin, sequenced in a study of T cell responses to AZD1222 COVID-19 vaccine. Repertoires were generated with immunoSEQ multiplex PCR, while TCRdb's copy carries only in-frame clones and drops some. The table has approximately 160,000 clones, around 88% seen once; the top ten hold approximately 2.1%. The sample in question was peripheral blood, obtained on day 0 of AZD1222 vaccination. The receptors shown here come from an adult in good health.

The CDR3 loop reads CASRSNQVTEAFF. DNA of the CDR3: TGTGCCAGCAGGTCAAATCAAGTCACTGAAGCTTTCTTT. The V gene is TRBV28, the J gene TRBJ1-1; D gene ambiguous. The V gene lost 6 bases and the J gene lost 4 bases, with 12 bases spanning the gap. The CDR3 loop spans 13 amino acids. Germline V lookup: CDR1 MDHEN, CDR2 SYDVKM.

The genes are TRBV2 and TRBJ2-5; D might be TRBD1 (7 bases). The V end was cut by 0 bases, the J end by 2 bases, with 10 bases between. The germline CDR1 and CDR2 sequences are SNHLY and FYNNEI. This CDR3 region has 15 residues. The CDR3 DNA is TGTGCCAGCAGTGAAGCGCGGGGACAGCAAGAGACCCAGTACTTC. It yields the protein CASSEARGQQETQYF.

The V gene is TRBV30, the J gene TRBJ2-2, with 7 bases lining up with TRBD1. The germline V gene encodes CDR1 GTSNPN and CDR2 SVGIG (reference sequence). V lost 3 bases to trimming and J lost 4 bases; unmatched junction nucleotides: 5. The CDR3 runs to 14 residues. As DNA, the CDR3 is TGTGCCTGGAGCATAGGGGGCGTCACCGGGGAGCTGTTTTTT. Its protein product is CAWSIGGVTGELFF.

The chain has TRBV14 and TRBJ1-3; no definite D call. The CDR3 is 16 amino acids. In germline, CDR1 is SGHDN, CDR2 FVKESK. Trimming cost V 4 bases and J 4 bases, with 17 bases left between them. The CDR3 sequence: CASSRFDGNRGNTIYF. The CDR3 nucleotides read TGTGCCAGCAGCCGATTTGACGGGAATCGAGGAAACACCATATATTTT.

The chain has TRBV9 and TRBJ2-1; unclear D gene. The V and J ends lost 1 base and 8 bases respectively, with 13 bases between them. The CDR3 runs 14 residues. Germline CDR1 SGDLS, CDR2 YYNGEE. Here the CDR3 reads CASSVRLGSYEQFF. The CDR3 DNA reads TGTGCCAGCAGCGTACGGCTAGGGTCTTATGAGCAGTTCTTC.

The chain couples TRBV3-1 (or the pseudogene TRBV3-2) to TRBJ1-4, with D unclear. V was cut by 3 bases and J by 4 bases, with 12 bases left in between. This CDR3 is built from 15 residues. Germline CDR1 LGHDT, CDR2 YNNKEL (reference sequence). The CDR3 DNA reads as TGTGCCAGCAGCCAGCTCGACGGAATTAATGAAAAACTGTTTTTT. Translated, it gives CASSQLDGINEKLFF.

The V call is TRBV24-1, the J call TRBJ2-1; 10 bases agree with TRBD2. Germline loops: CDR1 KGHDR, CDR2 SFDVKD. The CDR3 loop spans 17 amino acids. V lost 3 bases and J lost 2; bases outside the gene matches: 6. In DNA, the CDR3 is TGTGCCACCAGTGATCGTACTAGCGGGACGGCCTACAATGAGCAGTTCTTC. Translation: CATSDRTSGTAYNEQFF.

The gene calls are TRBV18 and TRBJ2-7; 11 nucleotides agree with TRBD1. There are 15 residues in the CDR3. The germline V gene has CDR1 KGHSH and CDR2 LQKENI. After removal of 3 bases from V and 0 bases from J, the junction contained 1 base not matched to a gene. CDR3 sequence: CASSPGTGGSYEQYF. In DNA form, the CDR3 reads TGTGCCAGCTCACCGGGGACAGGGGGCTCCTACGAGCAGTACTTC.

This clone was observed a single time. The J gene is TRBJ1-5, the V gene TRBV19; 9 bases align to TRBD1. The CDR3 totals 18 residues. Germline V gives CDR1 LNHDA, CDR2 SQIVND (reference sequence). The trim removed 3 bases at V and 5 bases at J, leaving 14 bases unmatched. DNA of the CDR3: TGTGCCAGTAGTATCCACCCCCCTGGACAGGGGACCTATCAGCCCCAGCATTTT. Encoded protein: CASSIHPPGQGTYQPQHF.

The chain couples TRBV14 to TRBJ2-1, with TRBD2 identical over 10 bases. This CDR3 has 18 amino acids. Germline trimming cut 0 bases from V and 8 bases from J; bases unmatched to any gene: 13. Germline CDR1 reads SGHDN; CDR2 reads FVKESK. CDR3 bases: TGTGCCAGCAGCCAAGAATCGACCGGAGCGGGAGGGGATCATGAGCAGTTCTTC. Translation gives CASSQESTGAGGDHEQFF.

This chain joins TRBV28 and TRBJ1-5; possible D gene TRBD1, 5 bases. V lost 7 bases to trimming and J lost 1 base, with 14 bases between them. In germline, CDR1 is MDHEN, CDR2 SYDVKM. The CDR3 runs 15 residues. Here the CDR3 reads CASTGTVLSNQPQHF. Here the CDR3 DNA reads TGTGCCAGCACTGGGACGGTCTTGAGCAATCAGCCCCAGCATTTT.

This chain joins TRBV5-1 and TRBJ1-1; TRBD1 matches at 7 bases. This CDR3 region has 14 residues. CDR1 and CDR2 (germline): SGHRS, YFSETQ. Trimming at V came to 3 bases and at J to 4 bases, leaving 6 bases not matched to a gene. CDR3 region: CASSSNRGRTEAFF. The CDR3 bases are TGCGCCAGCAGCTCCAACAGGGGACGCACTGAAGCTTTCTTT.

V gene TRBV19 combines with J gene TRBJ1-1; a possible D gene is TRBD1 (6 bases). The V gene's germline CDR1 is LNHDA and CDR2 SQIVND (reference sequence). Trimming took off 7 bases at V and 3 bases at J, with 15 bases between the two ends. The CDR3 runs to 14 residues. CDR3 in amino acids: CASIPTGRYTEAFF. DNA of the CDR3: TGTGCCAGTATTCCAACAGGGAGGTACACTGAAGCTTTCTTT.

This chain uses TRBV7-9 with TRBJ1-5; D ambiguous. This CDR3 comprises 14 residues. Trimming took 4 bases from V and 7 from J, leaving 14 bases between them. Germline CDR1 SEHNR, CDR2 FQNEAQ (reference sequence). The CDR3 bases are TGTGCCAGCAGCTCCTCCCTTGGGAGACAGCCCCAGCATTTT. Its protein is CASSSSLGRQPQHF.

The chain uses TRBV7-2 and TRBJ2-3, with 16 bases fitting TRBD2. With V trimmed by 5 bases and J by 5 bases, 10 bases remained unmatched. The CDR3 runs 18 residues. Germline CDR1 and CDR2: SGHTA and FQGNSA. CDR3 amino acids: CASSPGLAGGRVGDTQYF. CDR3 sequence (DNA): TGTGCCAGCAGCCCGGGACTAGCGGGAGGGCGAGTGGGAGATACGCAGTATTTT.

The chain links TRBV29-1 to TRBJ1-3, with unresolved D. Deletions cut 4 bases from V and 7 bases from J, with 14 bases between. This CDR3 region has 13 residues. CDR1 and CDR2 from the germline V gene are SQVTM and ANQGSEA. In nucleotides, the CDR3 is TGCAGCGTTGTGGAAGGTTCAAAGAACACCATATATTTT. It is translated as CSVVEGSKNTIYF.